This T cell receptor beta chain was observed in a study of T-cell reconstitution after alpha-beta-depleted transplantation in children. The authors prepared the TCRbeta library with unique molecular identifiers. TCRdb re-derived calls from the PCR reads in MiXCR, one entry per CDR3 protein. This sample has 350,000 to 450,000 distinct CDR3 sequences, with 13% found just once. The CDR3 contains 14 residues. In germline, CDR1 is KGHDR, CDR2 SFDVKD. V was clipped by 4 bases and J by 5 bases, with 10 bases between them. The receptor comes from a human donor who donated a stem cell graft to a child with Fanconi anemia. Sequenced material: PBMCs, taken from the stem cell graft. This sequence joins TRBV24-1 and TRBJ2-2; D might be TRBD1 (5 bases). CDR3 in DNA: TGTGCCACCAGTGACAGGGAATCGACCGGGGAGCTGTTTTTT. Translation: CATSDRESTGELFF.